This T cell receptor (beta chain) appears in the sequencing data of a study of shared clonotypes between healthy human individuals. Study at large: Serving as donors were two women and a few men, whose ages spanned 18 to 49.

The germline gives CDR1 SGHDT, CDR2 YYEEEE. The CDR3 runs to 16 residues. V lost 0 bases to trimming and J lost 1 base; unmatched junction nucleotides: 2. Method: immunoSEQ multiplex PCR; TCRdb's copy keeps in-frame clones and lacks some. The sample includes fewer than 1 million clones, 95% to 97% seen only once; the top ten take under 0.3%. Naive CD8 cells comprised CD45RO-negative, CCR7-positively selected cells, excluding terminally differentiated effector memory CD45RA+ cells. This rearrangement joins TRBV5-6 to TRBJ1-2; 11 bases align to TRBD1. Source material: naive CD8+ T cells sorted from blood. This sequence was found in a man aged 25-40 years in good health. The CDR3 DNA reads as TGTGCCAGCAGCTTGGGGACAGGGGGCAGTAACTATGGCTACACCTTC. Translating it yields CASSLGTGGSNYGYTF.